This T cell receptor beta chain was obtained from a study of T cells in Graves' hyperthyroidism and ophthalmopathy. In this sample, this clonotype turned up many times. The antigen remains undetermined. Study-wide findings and caveats: The majority of expanded thyroid clonotypes above 0.001 also appeared in blood.

Uncontrolled infection, other autoimmune disease, pregnancy or lactation excluded patients. Trimming pared 3 bases from V and 0 bases from J, leaving 11 bases between. Germline loops: CDR1 GTSNPN, CDR2 SVGIG (reference sequence). CDR3 size: 14 residues. Regions amplified from RNA transcripts were the TCR beta CDR3 regions. The HTBI primer set served for first-round RT-PCR of the TCR CDR3. TCRdb independently ran MiXCR on the multiplex PCR reads; one entry per CDR3 protein. The data hold 350,000 or so distinct CDR3 sequences, with 17% observed a single time. The chain uses TRBV30 and TRBJ1-1; D remains ambiguous. The sample consisted of blood. This TCR came from a young woman with Graves' hyperthyroidism that later progressed to Graves' ophthalmopathy. In nucleotides, the CDR3 is TGTGCCTGGAGAGCGGGTGTTCTGAACACTGAAGCTTTCTTT. Translated, it gives CAWRAGVLNTEAFF.